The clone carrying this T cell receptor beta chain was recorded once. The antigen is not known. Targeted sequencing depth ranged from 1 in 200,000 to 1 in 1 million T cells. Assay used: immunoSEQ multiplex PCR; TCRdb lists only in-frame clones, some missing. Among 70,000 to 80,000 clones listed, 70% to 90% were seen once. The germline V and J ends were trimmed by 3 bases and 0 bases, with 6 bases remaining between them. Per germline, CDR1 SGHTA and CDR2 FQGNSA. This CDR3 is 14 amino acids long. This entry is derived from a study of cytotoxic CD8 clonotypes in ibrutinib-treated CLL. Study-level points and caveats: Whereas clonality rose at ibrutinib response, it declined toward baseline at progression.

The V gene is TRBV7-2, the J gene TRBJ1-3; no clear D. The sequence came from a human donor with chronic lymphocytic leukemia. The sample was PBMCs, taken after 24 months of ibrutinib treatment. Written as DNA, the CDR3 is TGTGCCAGCAGCTTCGGGTCCTCTGGAAACACCATATATTTT. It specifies CASSFGSSGNTIYF. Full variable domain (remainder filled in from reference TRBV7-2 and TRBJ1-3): GAGVSQSPSNKVTEKGKDVELRCDPISGHTALYWYRQSLGQGLEFLIYFQGNSAPDKSGLPSDRFSAERTGGSVSTLTIQRTQQEDSAVYLCASSFGSSGNTIYFGEGSWLTVV.